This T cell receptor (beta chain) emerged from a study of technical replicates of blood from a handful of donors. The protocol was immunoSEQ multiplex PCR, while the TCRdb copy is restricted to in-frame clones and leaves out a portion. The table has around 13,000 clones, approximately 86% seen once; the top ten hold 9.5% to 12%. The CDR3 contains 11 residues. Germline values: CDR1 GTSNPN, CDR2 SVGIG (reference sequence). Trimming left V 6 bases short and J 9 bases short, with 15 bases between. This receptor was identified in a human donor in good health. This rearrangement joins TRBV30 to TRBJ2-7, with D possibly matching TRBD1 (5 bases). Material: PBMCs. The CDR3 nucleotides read TGTGCCTGCGCAGCAGGGATGCTGCAGTACTTC. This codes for CACAAGMLQYF.